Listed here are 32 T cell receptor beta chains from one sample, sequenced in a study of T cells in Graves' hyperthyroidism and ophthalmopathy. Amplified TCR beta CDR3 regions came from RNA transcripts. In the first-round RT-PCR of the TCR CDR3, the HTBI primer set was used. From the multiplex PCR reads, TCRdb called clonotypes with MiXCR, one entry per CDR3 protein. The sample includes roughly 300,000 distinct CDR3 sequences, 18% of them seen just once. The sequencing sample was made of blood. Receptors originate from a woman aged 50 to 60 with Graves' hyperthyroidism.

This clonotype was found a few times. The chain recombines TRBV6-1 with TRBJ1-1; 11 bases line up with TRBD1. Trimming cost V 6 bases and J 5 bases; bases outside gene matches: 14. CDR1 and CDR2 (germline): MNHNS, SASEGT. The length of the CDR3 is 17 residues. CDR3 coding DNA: TGTGCCAGCAGGCTGGACAGGGGGCCTGGGGGTCTAACTGAAGCTTTCTTT. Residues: CASRLDRGPGGLTEAFF.

The CDR3 DNA reads as TGCAGTGCCACTCGTAATGAGCAGTTCTTC. Translation: CSATRNEQFF. V and J are TRBV20-1 and TRBJ2-1; D unresolved. CDR1 and CDR2 (germline): DFQATT, SNEGSKA (reference sequence). Trimming removed 6 bases at V and 7 bases at J, with 7 bases between. The CDR3 contains 10 residues.

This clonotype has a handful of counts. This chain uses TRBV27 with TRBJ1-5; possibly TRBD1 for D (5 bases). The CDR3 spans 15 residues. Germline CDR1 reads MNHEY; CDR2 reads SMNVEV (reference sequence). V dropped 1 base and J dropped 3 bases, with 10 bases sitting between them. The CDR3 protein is CASSLFGGNNQPQHF. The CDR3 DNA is TGTGCCAGCAGTTTATTTGGGGGGAACAATCAGCCCCAGCATTTT.

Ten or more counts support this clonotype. The CDR3 region is CSGGGTSVTDTQYF. The CDR3 nucleotides read TGCAGTGGGGGGGGGACTAGCGTGACAGATACGCAGTATTTT. The chain has TRBV20-1 and TRBJ2-3; TRBD2 matches 10 bases. The CDR3 covers 14 residues. From germline, CDR1 is DFQATT and CDR2 SNEGSKA (reference sequence). Germline trimming cut 7 bases from V and 3 bases from J; bases unmatched to any gene: 7.

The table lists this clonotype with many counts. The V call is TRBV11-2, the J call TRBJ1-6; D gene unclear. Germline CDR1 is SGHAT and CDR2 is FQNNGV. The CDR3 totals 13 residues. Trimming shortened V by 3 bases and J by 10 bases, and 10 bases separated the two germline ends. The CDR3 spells CASSLGNGSPLHF. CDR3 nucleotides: TGTGCCAGCAGCTTGGGCAACGGGTCACCCCTCCACTTT.

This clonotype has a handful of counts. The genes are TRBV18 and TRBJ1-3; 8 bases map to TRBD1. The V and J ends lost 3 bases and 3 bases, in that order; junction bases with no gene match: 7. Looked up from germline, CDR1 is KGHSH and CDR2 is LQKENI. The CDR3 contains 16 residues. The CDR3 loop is CASSPLSRGLGNTIYF. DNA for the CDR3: TGTGCCAGCTCACCTCTCTCCAGGGGGCTTGGAAACACCATATATTTT.

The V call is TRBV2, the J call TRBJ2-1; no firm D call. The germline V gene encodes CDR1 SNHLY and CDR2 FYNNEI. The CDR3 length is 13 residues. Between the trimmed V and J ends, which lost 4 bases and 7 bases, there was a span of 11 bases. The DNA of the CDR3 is TGTGCCAGCAGTGTGGACGATGGTAATGAGCAGTTCTTC. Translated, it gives CASSVDDGNEQFF.

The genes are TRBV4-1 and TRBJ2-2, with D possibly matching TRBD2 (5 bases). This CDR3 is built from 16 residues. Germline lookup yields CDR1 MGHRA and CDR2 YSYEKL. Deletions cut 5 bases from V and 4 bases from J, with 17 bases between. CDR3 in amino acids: CASSEAAFITTGELFF. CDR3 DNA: TGCGCCAGCAGCGAAGCGGCCTTTATTACCACCGGGGAGCTGTTTTTT.

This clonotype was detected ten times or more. The CDR3 DNA follows: TGTGCCAGCAGCCTACAGGGTGTGGAGACCCAGTACTTC. This codes for CASSLQGVETQYF. This chain connects TRBV6-1 to TRBJ2-5; D may be TRBD1 (6 bases). The CDR3 loop spans 13 amino acids. Trimming took off 6 bases at V and 5 bases at J, with 13 bases between the two ends. The V gene's germline CDR1 is MNHNS and CDR2 SASEGT.

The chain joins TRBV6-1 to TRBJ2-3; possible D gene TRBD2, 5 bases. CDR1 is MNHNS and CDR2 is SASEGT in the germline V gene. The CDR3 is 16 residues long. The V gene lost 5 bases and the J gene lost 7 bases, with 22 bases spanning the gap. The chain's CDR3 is CASSNRISGFMNTQYF. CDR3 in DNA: TGTGCCAGCAGTAATCGGATAAGCGGTTTCATGAATACGCAGTATTTT.

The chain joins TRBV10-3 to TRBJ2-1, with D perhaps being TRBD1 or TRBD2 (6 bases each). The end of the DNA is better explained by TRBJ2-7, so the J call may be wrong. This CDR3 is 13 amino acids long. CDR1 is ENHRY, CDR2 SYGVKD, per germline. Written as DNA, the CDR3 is TGTGCCATCAGGGAGGGACAAAACAATGAGCAGTACTTC. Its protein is CAIREGQNNEQYF.

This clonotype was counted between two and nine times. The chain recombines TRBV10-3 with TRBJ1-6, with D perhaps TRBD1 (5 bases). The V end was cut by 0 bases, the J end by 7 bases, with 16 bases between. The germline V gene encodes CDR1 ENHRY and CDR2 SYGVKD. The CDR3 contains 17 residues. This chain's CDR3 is CAISESGPRPFNSPLHF. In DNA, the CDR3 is TGTGCCATCAGTGAGTCGGGGCCCAGACCTTTCAATTCACCCCTCCACTTT.

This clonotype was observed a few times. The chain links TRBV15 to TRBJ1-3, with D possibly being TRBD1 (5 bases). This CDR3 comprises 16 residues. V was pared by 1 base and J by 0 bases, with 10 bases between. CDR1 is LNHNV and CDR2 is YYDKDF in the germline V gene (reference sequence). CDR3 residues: CATSRVRGLSGNTIYF. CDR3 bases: TGTGCCACCAGCAGAGTCCGGGGCCTCTCTGGAAACACCATATATTTT.

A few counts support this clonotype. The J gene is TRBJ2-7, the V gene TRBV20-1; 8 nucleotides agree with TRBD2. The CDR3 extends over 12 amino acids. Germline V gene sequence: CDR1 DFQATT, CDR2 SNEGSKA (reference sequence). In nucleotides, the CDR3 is TGCAGCGATATAGCGGGATCTGGCGAGCAGTACTTC. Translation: CSDIAGSGEQYF.

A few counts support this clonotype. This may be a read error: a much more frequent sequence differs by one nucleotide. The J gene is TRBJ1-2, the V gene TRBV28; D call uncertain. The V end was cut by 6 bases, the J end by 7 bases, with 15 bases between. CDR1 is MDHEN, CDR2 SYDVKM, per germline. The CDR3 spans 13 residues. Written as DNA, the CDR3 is TGTGCCAGCAGCGTACGGGAGGGCGGTGGCTACACCTTC. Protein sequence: CASSVREGGGYTF.

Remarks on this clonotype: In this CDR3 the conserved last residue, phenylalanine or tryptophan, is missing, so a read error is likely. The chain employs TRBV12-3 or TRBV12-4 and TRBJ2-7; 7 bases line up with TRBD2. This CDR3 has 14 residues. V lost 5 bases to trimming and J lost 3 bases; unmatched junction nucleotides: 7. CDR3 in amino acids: CASSVSGPSYEQYL. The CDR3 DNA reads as TGTGCCAGCAGTGTTAGCGGGCCCAGCTACGAGCAGTACCTC.

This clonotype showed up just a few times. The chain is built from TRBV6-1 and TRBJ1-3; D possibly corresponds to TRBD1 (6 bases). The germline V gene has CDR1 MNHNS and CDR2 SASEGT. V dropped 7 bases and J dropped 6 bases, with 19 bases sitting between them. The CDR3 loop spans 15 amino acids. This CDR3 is CASTPLGRGINTIYF. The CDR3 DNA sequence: TGTGCCAGCACCCCTCTCGGCAGGGGTATAAACACCATATATTTT.

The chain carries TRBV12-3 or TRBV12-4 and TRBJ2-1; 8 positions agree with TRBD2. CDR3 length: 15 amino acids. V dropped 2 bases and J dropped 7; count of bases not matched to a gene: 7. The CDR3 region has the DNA TGTGCCAGCAGTTTACTCGGGGCGGGGGGAAATGAGCAGTTCTTC. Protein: CASSLLGAGGNEQFF.

The CDR3 region has the DNA TGTGCCAGCAGCCAAAGCCCTGAAAAACTGTTTTTT. Encoded protein: CASSQSPEKLFF. This sequence joins TRBV14 and TRBJ1-4; D remains ambiguous. Trimming took off 2 bases at V and 7 bases at J, with 5 bases between the two ends. The germline V gene encodes CDR1 SGHDN and CDR2 FVKESK. The CDR3 extends over 12 amino acids.

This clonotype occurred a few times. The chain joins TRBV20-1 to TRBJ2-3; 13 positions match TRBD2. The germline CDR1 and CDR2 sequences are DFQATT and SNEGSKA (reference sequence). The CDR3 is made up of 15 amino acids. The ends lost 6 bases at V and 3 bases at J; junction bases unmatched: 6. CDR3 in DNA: TGCAGTGCGAGGAGGACTAGCGGGAGAACAGATACGCAGTATTTT. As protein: CSARRTSGRTDTQYF.

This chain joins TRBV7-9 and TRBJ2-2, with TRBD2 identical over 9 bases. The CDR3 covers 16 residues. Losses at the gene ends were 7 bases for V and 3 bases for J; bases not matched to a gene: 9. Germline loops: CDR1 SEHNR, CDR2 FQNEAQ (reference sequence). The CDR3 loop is CASNLAGRYDTGELFF. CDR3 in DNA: TGTGCCAGCAACCTAGCGGGGAGGTATGACACCGGGGAGCTGTTTTTT.

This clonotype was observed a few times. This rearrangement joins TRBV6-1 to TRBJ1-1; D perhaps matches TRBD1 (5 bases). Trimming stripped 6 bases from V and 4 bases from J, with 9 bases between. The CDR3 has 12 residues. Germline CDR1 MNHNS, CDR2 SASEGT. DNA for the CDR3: TGTGCCAGCAGAGCAGGGTCCACTGAAGCTTTCTTT. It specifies CASRAGSTEAFF.

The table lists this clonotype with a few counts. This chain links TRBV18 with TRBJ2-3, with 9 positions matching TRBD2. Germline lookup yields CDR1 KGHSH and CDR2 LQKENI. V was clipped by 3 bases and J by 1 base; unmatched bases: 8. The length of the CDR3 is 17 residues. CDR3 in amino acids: CASSPLSGGIGTDTQYF. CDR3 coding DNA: TGTGCCAGCTCACCCCTGAGCGGGGGGATAGGCACAGATACGCAGTATTTT. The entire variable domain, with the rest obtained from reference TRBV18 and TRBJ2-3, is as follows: NAGVMQNPRHLVRRRGQEARLRCSPMKGHSHVYWYRQLPEEGLKFMVYLQKENIIDESGMPKERFSAEFPKEGPSILRIQQVVRGDSAAYFCASSPLSGGIGTDTQYFGPGTRLTVL.

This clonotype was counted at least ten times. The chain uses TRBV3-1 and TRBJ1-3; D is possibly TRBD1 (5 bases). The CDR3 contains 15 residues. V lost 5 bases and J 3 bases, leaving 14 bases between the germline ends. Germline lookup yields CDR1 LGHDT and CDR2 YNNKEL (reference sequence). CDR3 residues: CASSSPRGVGNTIYF. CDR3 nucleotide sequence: TGTGCCAGCAGCTCCCCAAGAGGGGTTGGAAACACCATATATTTT.

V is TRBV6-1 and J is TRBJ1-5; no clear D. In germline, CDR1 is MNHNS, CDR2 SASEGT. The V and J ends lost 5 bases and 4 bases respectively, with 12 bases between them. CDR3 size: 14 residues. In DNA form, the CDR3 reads TGTGCCAGCAGTCGTATAGGGTCTAATCAGCCCCAGCATTTT. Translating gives CASSRIGSNQPQHF.

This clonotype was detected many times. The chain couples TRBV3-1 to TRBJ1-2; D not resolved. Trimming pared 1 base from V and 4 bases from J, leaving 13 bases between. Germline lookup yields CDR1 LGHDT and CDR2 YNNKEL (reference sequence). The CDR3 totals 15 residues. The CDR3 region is CASSQGPADLYGYTF. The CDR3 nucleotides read TGTGCCAGCAGCCAAGGCCCAGCAGACCTCTATGGCTACACCTTC.

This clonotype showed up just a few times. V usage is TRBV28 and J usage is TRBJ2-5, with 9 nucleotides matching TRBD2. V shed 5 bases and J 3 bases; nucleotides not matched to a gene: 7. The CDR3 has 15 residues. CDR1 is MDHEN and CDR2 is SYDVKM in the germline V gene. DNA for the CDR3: TGTGCCAGCAGTCCCCATGCTAGCGGGGAAGAGACCCAGTACTTC. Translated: CASSPHASGEETQYF.

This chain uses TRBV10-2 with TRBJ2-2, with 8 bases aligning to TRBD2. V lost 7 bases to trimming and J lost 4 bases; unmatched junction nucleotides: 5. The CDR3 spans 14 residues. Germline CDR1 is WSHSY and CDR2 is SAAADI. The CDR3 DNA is TGCGCCAGCATCGGGAGGGGGACCACCGGGGAGCTGTTTTTT. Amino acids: CASIGRGTTGELFF.

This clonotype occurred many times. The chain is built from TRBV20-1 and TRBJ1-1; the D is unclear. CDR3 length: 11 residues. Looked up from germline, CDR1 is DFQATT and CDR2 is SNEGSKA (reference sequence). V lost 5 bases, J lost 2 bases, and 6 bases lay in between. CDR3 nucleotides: TGCAGTGCTGACACCAACACTGAAGCTTTCTTT. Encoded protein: CSADTNTEAFF.

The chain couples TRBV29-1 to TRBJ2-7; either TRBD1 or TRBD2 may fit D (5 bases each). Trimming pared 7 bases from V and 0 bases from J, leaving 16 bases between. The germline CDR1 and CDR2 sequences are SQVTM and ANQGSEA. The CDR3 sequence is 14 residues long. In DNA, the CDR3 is TGCAGCGCGGAGGAGGACATCCTCTCCTACGAGCAGTACTTC. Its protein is CSAEEDILSYEQYF.

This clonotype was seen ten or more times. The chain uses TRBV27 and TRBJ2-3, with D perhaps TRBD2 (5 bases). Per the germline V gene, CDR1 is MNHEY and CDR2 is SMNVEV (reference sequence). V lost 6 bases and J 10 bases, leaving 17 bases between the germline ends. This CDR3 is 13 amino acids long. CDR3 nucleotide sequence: TGTGCCAGCAGGGTTCTGGGGAGTGGTCCGCAGTATTTT. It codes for CASRVLGSGPQYF.

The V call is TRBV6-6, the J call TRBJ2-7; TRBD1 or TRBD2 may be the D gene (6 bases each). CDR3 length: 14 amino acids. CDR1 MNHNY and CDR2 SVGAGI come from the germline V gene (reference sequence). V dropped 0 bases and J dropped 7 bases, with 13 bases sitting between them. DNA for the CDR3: TGTGCCAGCAGTTACTCGGCAGGGGCGGGGGAGCAGTACGTC. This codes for CASSYSAGAGEQYV.